What follows describes a single T cell receptor (beta chain). Its antigen is currently unknown. The protocol was immunoSEQ multiplex PCR, while the TCRdb copy is restricted to in-frame clones and leaves out a portion. The sample yields about 32,000 clones, 85% to 95% seen once. The germline V and J ends were trimmed by 4 bases and 13 bases, with 11 bases remaining between them. There are 11 residues in the CDR3. The V gene's germline CDR1 is MNHEY and CDR2 SMNVEV (reference sequence). These data belong to a study of OX40 agonist ivuxolimab in advanced cancers. Study-wide context: Head and neck, renal cell, melanoma or hepatocellular carcinoma were the cancers that dose-escalation patients had. Among those enrolled, mean age was around 60 years (range about 20 to 79) and 75% to 90% were male.

General study points: At 0.1 to 3.0 mg/kg and by week 6, clonal expansion occurred in CD4+ and CD8+ blood T cells. Antigen specificity of clonally expanded peripheral T cells was not established.

Sequenced material: CD4+ or CD8+ T cells sorted from blood, taken in a trial of the OX40 agonist ivuxolimab. The chain is built from TRBV27 and TRBJ2-1; either TRBD1 or TRBD2 may supply D (5 bases each). The clonotype was recovered from an adult with an advanced solid tumor such as melanoma, head and neck, liver or kidney cancer. CDR3 sequence (DNA): TGTGCCAGCAGTTCCGGGACGATCCAGTTCTTC. Translated, it gives CASSSGTIQFF.